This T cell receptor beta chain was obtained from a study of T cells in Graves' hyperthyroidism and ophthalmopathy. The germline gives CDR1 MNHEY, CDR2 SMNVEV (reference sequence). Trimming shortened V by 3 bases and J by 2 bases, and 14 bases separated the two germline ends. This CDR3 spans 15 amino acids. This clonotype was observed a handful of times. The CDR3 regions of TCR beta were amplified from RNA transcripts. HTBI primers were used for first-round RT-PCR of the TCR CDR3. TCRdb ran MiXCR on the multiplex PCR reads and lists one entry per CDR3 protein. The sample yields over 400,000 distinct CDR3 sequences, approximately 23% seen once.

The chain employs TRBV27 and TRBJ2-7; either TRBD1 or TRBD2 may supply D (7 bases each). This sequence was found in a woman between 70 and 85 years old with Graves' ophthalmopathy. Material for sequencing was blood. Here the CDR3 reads CASSLGSGGAYEQYF. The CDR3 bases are TGTGCCAGCAGTTTGGGATCAGGGGGGGCCTACGAGCAGTACTTC.